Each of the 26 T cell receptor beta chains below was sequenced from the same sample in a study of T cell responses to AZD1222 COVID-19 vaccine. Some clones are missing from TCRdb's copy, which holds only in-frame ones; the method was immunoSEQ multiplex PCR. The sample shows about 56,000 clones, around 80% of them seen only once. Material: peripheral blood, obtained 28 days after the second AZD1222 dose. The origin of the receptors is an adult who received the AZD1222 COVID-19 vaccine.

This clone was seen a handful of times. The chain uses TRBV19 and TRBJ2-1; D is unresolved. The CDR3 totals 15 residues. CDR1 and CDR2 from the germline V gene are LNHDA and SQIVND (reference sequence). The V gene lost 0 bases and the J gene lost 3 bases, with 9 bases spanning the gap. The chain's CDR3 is CASSIELSVYNEQFF. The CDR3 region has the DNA TGTGCCAGTAGTATAGAACTCTCAGTCTACAATGAGCAGTTCTTC.

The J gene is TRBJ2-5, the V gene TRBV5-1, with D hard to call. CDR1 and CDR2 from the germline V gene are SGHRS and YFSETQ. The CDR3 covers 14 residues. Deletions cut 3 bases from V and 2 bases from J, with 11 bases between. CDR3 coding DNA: TGCGCCAGCAGCTCCTCTGCGCAACAAGAGACCCAGTACTTC. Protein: CASSSSAQQETQYF.

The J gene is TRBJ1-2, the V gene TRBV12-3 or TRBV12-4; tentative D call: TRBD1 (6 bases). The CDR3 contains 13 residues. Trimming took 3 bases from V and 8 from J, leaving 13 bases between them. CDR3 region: CASSFGTKGGYTF. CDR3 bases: TGTGCCAGCAGTTTTGGGACAAAAGGCGGCTACACCTTC.

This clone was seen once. The CDR3 loop is CASSSGGEYYGYTF. As DNA, the CDR3 is TGTGCCAGCAGTAGCGGGGGGGAGTACTATGGCTACACCTTC. The V and J genes are TRBV6-5 and TRBJ1-2; possibly TRBD1 for D (5 bases). The CDR3 spans 14 residues. In germline, CDR1 is MNHEY, CDR2 SVGAGI. Trimming removed 5 bases at V and 3 bases at J, with 13 bases between.

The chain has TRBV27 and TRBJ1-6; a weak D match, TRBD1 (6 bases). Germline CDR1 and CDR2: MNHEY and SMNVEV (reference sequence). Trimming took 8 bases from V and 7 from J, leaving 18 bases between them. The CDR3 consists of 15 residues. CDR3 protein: CASREGGRRNSPLHF. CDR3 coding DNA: TGTGCCAGCCGTGAAGGGGGACGGAGAAATTCACCCCTCCACTTT.

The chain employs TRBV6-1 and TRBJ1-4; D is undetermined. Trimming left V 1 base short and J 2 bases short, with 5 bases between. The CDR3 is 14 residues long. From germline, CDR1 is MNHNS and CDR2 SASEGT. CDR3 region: CASSEGDTNEKLFF. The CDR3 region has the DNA TGTGCCAGCAGTGAAGGGGATACTAATGAAAAACTGTTTTTT.

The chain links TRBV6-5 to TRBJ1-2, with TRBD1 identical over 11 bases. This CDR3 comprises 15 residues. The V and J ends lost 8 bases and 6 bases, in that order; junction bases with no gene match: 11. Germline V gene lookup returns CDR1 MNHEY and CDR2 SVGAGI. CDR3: CASHWTGGPIDGYTF. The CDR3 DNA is TGTGCCAGCCATTGGACAGGGGGCCCTATAGATGGCTACACCTTC.

This CDR3 is CASSLAFSLSQNEKLFF. CDR3 DNA: TGTGCCAGCAGCTTGGCTTTTAGTCTAAGCCAAAATGAAAAACTGTTTTTT. The chain is built from TRBV5-5 and TRBJ1-4; unclear D gene. V lost 0 bases, J lost 5 bases, and 17 bases lay in between. The CDR3 is made up of 17 amino acids. Germline V gene lookup returns CDR1 SGHKS and CDR2 YYEKEE (reference sequence).

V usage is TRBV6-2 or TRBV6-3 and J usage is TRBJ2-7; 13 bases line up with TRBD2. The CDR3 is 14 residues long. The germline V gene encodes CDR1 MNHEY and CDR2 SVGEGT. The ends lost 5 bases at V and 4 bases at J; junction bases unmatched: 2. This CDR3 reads CASSRTSGSYEQYF. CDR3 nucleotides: TGTGCCAGCAGTCGGACTAGCGGGAGTTACGAGCAGTACTTC.

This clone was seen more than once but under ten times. The CDR3 DNA reads TGCAGTGCTAAAGCGGGAGTGAAGCAGTACTTC. It encodes CSAKAGVKQYF. The V call is TRBV20-1, the J call TRBJ2-7; 8 nucleotides align to TRBD2. Germline values: CDR1 DFQATT, CDR2 SNEGSKA (reference sequence). The V gene end was trimmed by 4 bases and the J gene end by 8 bases; junction bases not matched to a gene: 4. The CDR3 is made up of 11 amino acids.

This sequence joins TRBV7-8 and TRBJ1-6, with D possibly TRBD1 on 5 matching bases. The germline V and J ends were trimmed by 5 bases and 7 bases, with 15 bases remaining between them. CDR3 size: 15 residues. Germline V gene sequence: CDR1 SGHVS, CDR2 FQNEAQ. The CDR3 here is CASSLRGTENSPLHF. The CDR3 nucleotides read TGTGCCAGCAGCCTTAGGGGTACAGAAAATTCACCCCTCCACTTT.

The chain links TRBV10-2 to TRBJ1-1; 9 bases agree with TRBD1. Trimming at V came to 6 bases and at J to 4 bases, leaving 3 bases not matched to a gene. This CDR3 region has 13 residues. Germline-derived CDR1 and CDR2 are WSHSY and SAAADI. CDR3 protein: CASRQGAGTEAFF. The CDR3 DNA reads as TGCGCCAGCAGACAGGGGGCGGGCACTGAAGCTTTCTTT.

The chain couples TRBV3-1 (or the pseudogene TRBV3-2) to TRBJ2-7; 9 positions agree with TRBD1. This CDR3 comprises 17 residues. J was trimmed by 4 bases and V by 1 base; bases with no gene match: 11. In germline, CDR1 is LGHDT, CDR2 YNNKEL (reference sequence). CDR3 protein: CASSQGPPDRGIYEQYF. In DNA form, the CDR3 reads TGTGCCAGCAGCCAAGGTCCCCCTGACAGGGGGATTTACGAGCAGTACTTC.

DNA of the CDR3: TGTGCCAGCAGTTTACGGGACAGCAACACTGAAGCTTTCTTT. This codes for CASSLRDSNTEAFF. The chain recombines TRBV27 with TRBJ1-1, with 7 bases identical to TRBD1. Germline CDR1 reads MNHEY; CDR2 reads SMNVEV (reference sequence). J was trimmed by 2 bases and V by 2 bases; bases with no gene match: 2. This CDR3 is built from 14 residues.

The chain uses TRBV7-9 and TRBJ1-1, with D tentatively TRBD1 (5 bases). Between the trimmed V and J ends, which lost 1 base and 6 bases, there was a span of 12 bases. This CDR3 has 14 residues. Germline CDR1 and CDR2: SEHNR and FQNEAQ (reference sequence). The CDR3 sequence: CASSLGGTGAEAFF. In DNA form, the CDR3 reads TGTGCCAGCAGCTTAGGGGGGACCGGGGCTGAAGCTTTCTTT.

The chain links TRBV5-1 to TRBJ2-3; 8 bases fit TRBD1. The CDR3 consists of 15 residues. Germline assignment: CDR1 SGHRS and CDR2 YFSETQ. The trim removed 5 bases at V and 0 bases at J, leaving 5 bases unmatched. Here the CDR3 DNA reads TGCGCCAGCAGATCAAGGACAGGGAGCACAGATACGCAGTATTTT. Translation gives CASRSRTGSTDTQYF. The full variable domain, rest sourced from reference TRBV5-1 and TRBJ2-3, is KAGVTQTPRYLIKTRGQQVTLSCSPISGHRSVSWYQQTPGQGLQFLFEYFSETQRNKGNFPGRFSGRQFSNSRSEMNVSTLELGDSALYLCASRSRTGSTDTQYFGPGTRLTVL.

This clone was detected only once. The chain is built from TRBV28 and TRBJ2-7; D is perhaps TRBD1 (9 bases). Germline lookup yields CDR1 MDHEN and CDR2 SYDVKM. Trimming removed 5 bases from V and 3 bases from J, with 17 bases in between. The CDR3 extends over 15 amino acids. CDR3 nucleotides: TGTGCCAGCAGTGGCGGGGGGACAGGGATCTACGAGCAGTACGTC. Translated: CASSGGGTGIYEQYV.

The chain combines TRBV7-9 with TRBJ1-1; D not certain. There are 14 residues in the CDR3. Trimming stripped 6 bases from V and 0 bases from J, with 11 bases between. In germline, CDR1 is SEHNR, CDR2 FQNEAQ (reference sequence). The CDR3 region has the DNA TGTGCCAGCAGTTCATGGTTGATGAACACTGAAGCTTTCTTT. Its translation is CASSSWLMNTEAFF.

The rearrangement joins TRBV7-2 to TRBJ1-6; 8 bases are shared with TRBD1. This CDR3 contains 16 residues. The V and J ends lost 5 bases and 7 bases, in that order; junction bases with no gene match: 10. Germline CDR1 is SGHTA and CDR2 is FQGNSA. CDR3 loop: CASSDLRQGWNSPLHF. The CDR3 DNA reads TGTGCCAGCAGCGACCTCAGACAGGGGTGGAATTCACCCCTCCACTTT.

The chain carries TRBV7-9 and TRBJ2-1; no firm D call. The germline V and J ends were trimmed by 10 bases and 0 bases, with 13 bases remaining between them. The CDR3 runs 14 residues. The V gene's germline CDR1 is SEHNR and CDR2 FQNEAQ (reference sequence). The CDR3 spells CATLPDFSYNEQFF. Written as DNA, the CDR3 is TGTGCCACTCTCCCTGATTTCTCCTACAATGAGCAGTTCTTC.

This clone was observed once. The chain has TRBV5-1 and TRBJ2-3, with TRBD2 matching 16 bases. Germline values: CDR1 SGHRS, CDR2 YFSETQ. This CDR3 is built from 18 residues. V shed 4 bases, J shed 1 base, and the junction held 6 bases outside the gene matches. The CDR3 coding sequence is TGCGCCAGCAGCACGGGACTAGCGGGAGGGTCTGGCACAGATACGCAGTATTTT. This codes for CASSTGLAGGSGTDTQYF. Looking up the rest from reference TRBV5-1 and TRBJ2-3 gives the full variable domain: KAGVTQTPRYLIKTRGQQVTLSCSPISGHRSVSWYQQTPGQGLQFLFEYFSETQRNKGNFPGRFSGRQFSNSRSEMNVSTLELGDSALYLCASSTGLAGGSGTDTQYFGPGTRLTVL.

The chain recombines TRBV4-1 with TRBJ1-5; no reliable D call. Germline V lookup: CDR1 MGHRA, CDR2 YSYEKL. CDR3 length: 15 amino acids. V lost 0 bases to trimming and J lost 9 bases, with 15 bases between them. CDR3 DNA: TGCGCCAGCAGCCAAGATAACCCGTCGGTAGGGCCCCAGCATTTT. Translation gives CASSQDNPSVGPQHF.

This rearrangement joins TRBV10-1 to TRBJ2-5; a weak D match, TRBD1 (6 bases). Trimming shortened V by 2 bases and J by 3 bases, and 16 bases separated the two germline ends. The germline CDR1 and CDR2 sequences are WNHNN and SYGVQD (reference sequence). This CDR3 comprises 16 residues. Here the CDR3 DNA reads TGCGCCAGCAGTGAGCTAGCAGGGGTTTCGGAAGAGACCCAGTACTTC. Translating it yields CASSELAGVSEETQYF.

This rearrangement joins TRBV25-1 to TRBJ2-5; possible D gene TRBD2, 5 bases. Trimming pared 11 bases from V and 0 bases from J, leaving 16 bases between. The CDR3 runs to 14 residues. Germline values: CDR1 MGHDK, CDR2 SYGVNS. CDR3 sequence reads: CASGVREYQETQYF. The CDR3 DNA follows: TGTGCCTCCGGAGTTAGGGAGTACCAAGAGACCCAGTACTTC.

CDR3 loop: CASSRGAGGRNGYTF. The CDR3 DNA follows: TGTGCCAGCAGCAGAGGGGCAGGGGGACGGAATGGCTACACCTTC. The rearrangement uses TRBV7-2 and TRBJ1-2; TRBD1 aligns across 7 bases. Germline V gene lookup returns CDR1 SGHTA and CDR2 FQGNSA. V dropped 5 bases and J dropped 6; count of bases not matched to a gene: 12. This CDR3 spans 15 amino acids. The whole variable domain, filled in from reference TRBV7-2 and TRBJ1-2, reads GAGVSQSPSNKVTEKGKDVELRCDPISGHTALYWYRQSLGQGLEFLIYFQGNSAPDKSGLPSDRFSAERTGGSVSTLTIQRTQQEDSAVYLCASSRGAGGRNGYTFGSGTRLTVV.

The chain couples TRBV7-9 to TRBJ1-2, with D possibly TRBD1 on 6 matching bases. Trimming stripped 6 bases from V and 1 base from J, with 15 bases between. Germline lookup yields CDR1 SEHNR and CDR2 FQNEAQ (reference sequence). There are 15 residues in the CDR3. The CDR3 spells CASRRITGLNYGYTF. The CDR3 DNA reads TGTGCCAGCAGGCGGATAACAGGGCTTAACTATGGCTACACCTTC.